The sequence of this T cell receptor beta chain was determined in a study of blood T cell repertoires in COVID-19. The wider study: There were acute and convalescent COVID-19 samples, and they came from the United States, Italy and Spain. Sample material is recorded as cDNA or gDNA derived from T cells, B-cell-depleted T cells, or PBMCs.

The CDR3 loop spans 16 amino acids. V lost 0 bases, J lost 9 bases, and 18 bases lay in between. CDR1 is LNHNV and CDR2 is YYDKDF in the germline V gene (reference sequence). Only a few counts were recorded for this clone. In the study's own analysis: Amplified reference gene primers provided the basis for estimating nucleated cell counts. Method: immunoSEQ multiplex PCR; TCRdb's copy keeps in-frame clones and lacks some. That table supplies the V and J calls and clone size; D and trimming were determined from the DNA. This sample has under 150,000 clones, with almost 90% found just once. The V gene is TRBV15, the J gene TRBJ2-1; D is ambiguous. Sample: peripheral blood. The TCR originated in a human donor in a cohort sampled during active COVID-19. The CDR3 DNA follows: TGTGCCACCAGCAGAGATTACGGCCCAAGCGTAGGTGAGCAGTTCTTC. Amino acids: CATSRDYGPSVGEQFF.